Shown below are 8 T cell receptor beta chains from a single sample sequenced in a study of blood T cells in healthy people across ages. Then a second PCR, running roughly 7 to 11 cycles, was carried out with a sample-barcoded 5' primer and a J-beta primer mix. One entry per CDR3 protein results from TCRdb running MiXCR on the 5' RACE reads. The sample has fewer than 950,000 distinct CDR3 sequences, about 36% seen once. The sample was blood. The receptors here all came from a young man in good health.

This clonotype was seen a few times. The V and J genes are TRBV5-6 and TRBJ1-2, with 8 bases matching TRBD1. This CDR3 has 14 amino acids. The J segment lost 5 bases and the V segment lost 2 bases, leaving 5 bases of the junction unmatched. CDR1 is SGHDT and CDR2 is YYEEEE in the germline V gene. The DNA of the CDR3 is TGTGCCAGCAGCTTTGCGGACAGGGAATATGGCTACACCTTC. It codes for CASSFADREYGYTF.

This chain links TRBV4-1 with TRBJ2-2; perhaps TRBD1 as D (8 bases). Germline assignment: CDR1 MGHRA and CDR2 YSYEKL. V dropped 0 bases and J dropped 9 bases, with 14 bases sitting between them. The CDR3 has 15 residues. The CDR3 is CASSQEQGGGWELFF. DNA for the CDR3: TGCGCCAGCAGCCAAGAACAGGGGGGGGGCTGGGAGCTGTTTTTT.

This clonotype has only a few counts. This rearrangement joins TRBV5-4 to TRBJ1-2; tentatively, D is TRBD1 (5 bases). Trimming took 4 bases from V and 3 from J, leaving 16 bases between them. The CDR3 runs to 15 residues. Germline V gene data show CDR1 as SGHNT and CDR2 as YYREEE (reference sequence). As DNA, the CDR3 is TGTGCCAGCAGCGCATCAGGCGGGGGGTACTATGGCTACACCTTC. It codes for CASSASGGGYYGYTF.

The chain joins TRBV5-1 to TRBJ1-2; D not resolved. The CDR3 covers 14 residues. Germline values: CDR1 SGHRS, CDR2 YFSETQ. Trimming shortened V by 4 bases and J by 0 bases, and 10 bases separated the two germline ends. The CDR3: CASSPAMANYGYTF. Here the CDR3 DNA reads TGCGCCAGCAGCCCGGCAATGGCTAACTATGGCTACACCTTC.

The table lists this clonotype with a few counts. This chain links TRBV24-1 with TRBJ2-1; tentative D call: TRBD2 (7 bases). The length of the CDR3 is 13 residues. The germline gives CDR1 KGHDR, CDR2 SFDVKD. V shed 7 bases and J shed 7 bases, with 13 bases lying between them. The CDR3 region is CATSPGGANEQFF. The CDR3 nucleotides are TGTGCCACCAGCCCTGGGGGGGCGAATGAGCAGTTCTTC.

This clonotype was seen a few times. The chain carries TRBV5-1 and TRBJ1-1; no clear D gene. The V gene lost 4 bases and the J gene lost 5 bases, with 12 bases spanning the gap. Germline-derived CDR1 and CDR2 are SGHRS and YFSETQ. The CDR3 covers 13 residues. The CDR3 reads CASSGDLGTEAFF. As DNA, the CDR3 is TGCGCCAGCAGCGGCGATTTAGGGACTGAAGCTTTCTTT.

Here the CDR3 reads CASSLLGGGRNEQFF. Written as DNA, the CDR3 is TGTGCCAGCAGTTTATTGGGTGGAGGCCGGAATGAGCAGTTCTTC. J is TRBJ2-1 and V is TRBV28, with D possibly matching TRBD2 (5 bases). Germline V CDR1 and CDR2: MDHEN, SYDVKM. This CDR3 is 15 amino acids long. With 1 base removed from V and 7 bases from J, the gap between germline ends came to 14 bases.

The chain links TRBV4-3 to TRBJ1-6, with D tentatively TRBD1 (6 bases). V lost 1 base to trimming and J lost 9 bases, with 10 bases between them. CDR1 is LGHNA and CDR2 is YSLEER in the germline V gene. The CDR3 has 14 amino acids. CDR3 protein: CASSQAGALSPLHF. Here the CDR3 DNA reads TGCGCCAGCAGCCAAGCAGGGGCTCTTTCACCCCTCCACTTT.